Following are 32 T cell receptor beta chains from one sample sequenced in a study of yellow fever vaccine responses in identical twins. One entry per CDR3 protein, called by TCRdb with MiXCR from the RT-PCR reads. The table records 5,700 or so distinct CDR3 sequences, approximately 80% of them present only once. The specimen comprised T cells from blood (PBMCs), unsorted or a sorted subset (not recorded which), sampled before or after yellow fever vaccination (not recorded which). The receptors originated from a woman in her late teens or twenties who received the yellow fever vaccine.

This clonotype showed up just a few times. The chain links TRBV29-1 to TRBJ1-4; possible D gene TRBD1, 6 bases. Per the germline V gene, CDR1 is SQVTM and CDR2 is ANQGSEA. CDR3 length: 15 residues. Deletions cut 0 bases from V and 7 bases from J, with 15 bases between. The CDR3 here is CSVEDSRGQGEKLFF. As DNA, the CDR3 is TGCAGCGTTGAAGATAGCCGGGGGCAGGGTGAAAAACTGTTTTTT.

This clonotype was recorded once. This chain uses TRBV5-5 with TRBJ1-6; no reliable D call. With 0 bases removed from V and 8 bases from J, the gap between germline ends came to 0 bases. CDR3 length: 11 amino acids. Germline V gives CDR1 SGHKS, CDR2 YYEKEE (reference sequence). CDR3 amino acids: CASSLDSPLHF. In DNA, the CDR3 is TGTGCCAGCAGCTTGGATTCACCCCTCCACTTT.

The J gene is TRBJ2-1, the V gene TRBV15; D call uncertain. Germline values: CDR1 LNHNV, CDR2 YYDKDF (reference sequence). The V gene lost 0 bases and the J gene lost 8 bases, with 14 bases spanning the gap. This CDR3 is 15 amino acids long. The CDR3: CATSREGVRFDEQFF. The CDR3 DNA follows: TGTGCCACCAGCAGAGAGGGTGTTCGGTTCGATGAGCAGTTCTTC.

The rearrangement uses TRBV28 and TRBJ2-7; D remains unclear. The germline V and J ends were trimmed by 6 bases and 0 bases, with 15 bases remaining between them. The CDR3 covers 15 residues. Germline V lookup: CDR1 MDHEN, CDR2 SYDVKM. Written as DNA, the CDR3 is TGTGCCAGCAGCCCACGCGGTGGGGTCTCCTACGAGCAGTACGTC. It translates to CASSPRGGVSYEQYV.

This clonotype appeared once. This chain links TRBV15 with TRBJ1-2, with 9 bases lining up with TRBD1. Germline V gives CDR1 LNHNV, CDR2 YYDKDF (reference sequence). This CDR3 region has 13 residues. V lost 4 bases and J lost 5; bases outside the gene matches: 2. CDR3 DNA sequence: TGTGCCACCAGCACGGACAGGGGATATGGCTACACCTTC. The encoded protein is CATSTDRGYGYTF.

The CDR3 sequence: CASSLGTSGRDEQFF. The CDR3 nucleotides are TGTGCCAGCAGTTTAGGGACTAGCGGGAGGGATGAGCAGTTCTTC. This chain uses TRBV12-3 or TRBV12-4 with TRBJ2-1; TRBD2 aligns across 15 bases. J lost 8 bases, V lost 1 base, and 0 bases had no gene match. This CDR3 comprises 15 residues.

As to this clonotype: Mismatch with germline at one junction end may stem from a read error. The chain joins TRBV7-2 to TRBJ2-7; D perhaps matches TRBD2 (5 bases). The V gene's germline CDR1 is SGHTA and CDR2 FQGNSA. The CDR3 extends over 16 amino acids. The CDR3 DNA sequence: TGTGCCAGCAGCGCCACCACCAGCCCCAGGAGGTACGAGCAGCACTTC. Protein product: CASSATTSPRRYEQHF.

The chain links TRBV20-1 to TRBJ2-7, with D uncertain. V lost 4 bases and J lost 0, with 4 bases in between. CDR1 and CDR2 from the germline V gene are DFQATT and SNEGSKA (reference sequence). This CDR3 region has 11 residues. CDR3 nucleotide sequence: TGCAGTGCTAAAAGCTCCTACGAGCAGTACTTC. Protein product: CSAKSSYEQYF.

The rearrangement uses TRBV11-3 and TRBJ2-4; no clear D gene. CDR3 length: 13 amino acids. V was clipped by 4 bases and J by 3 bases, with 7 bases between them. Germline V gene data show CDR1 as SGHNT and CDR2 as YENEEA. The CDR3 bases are TGTGCCAGCAGCTCCAGCGTCAAAAACATTCAGTACTTC. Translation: CASSSSVKNIQYF.

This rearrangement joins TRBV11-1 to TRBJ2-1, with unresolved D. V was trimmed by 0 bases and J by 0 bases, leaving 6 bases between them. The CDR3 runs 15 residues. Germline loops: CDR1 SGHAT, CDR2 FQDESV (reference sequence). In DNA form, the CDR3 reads TGTGCCAGCAGCTTAGCCCCGAGCTCCTACAATGAGCAGTTCTTC. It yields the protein CASSLAPSSYNEQFF.

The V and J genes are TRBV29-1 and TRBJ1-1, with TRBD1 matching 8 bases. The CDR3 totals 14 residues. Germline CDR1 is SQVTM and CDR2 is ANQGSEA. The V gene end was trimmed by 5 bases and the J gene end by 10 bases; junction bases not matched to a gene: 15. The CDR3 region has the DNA TGCAGCGTTCTGGGACAGGTTGGCTTAGCCGGAGCTTTCTTT. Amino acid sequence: CSVLGQVGLAGAFF.

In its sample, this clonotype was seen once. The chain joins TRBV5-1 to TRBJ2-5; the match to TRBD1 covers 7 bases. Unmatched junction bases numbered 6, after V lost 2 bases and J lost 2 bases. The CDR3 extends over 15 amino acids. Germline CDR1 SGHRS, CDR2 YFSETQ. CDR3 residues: CASSFLGTAQETQYF. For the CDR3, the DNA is TGCGCCAGCAGCTTCCTCGGGACAGCACAAGAGACCCAGTACTTC.

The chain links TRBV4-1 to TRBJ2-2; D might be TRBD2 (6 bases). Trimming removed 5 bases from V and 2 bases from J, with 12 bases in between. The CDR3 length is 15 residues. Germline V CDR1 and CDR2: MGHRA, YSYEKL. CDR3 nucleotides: TGCGCCAGCAGCATGACTAGGTTAAACACCGGGGAGCTGTTTTTT. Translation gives CASSMTRLNTGELFF.

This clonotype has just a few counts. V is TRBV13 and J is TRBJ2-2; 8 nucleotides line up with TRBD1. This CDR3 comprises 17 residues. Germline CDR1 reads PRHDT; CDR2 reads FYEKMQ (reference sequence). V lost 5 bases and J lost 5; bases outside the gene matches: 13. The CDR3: CASSPWGGQGWTGELFF. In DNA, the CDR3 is TGTGCCAGCAGCCCCTGGGGTGGACAGGGTTGGACCGGGGAGCTGTTTTTT.

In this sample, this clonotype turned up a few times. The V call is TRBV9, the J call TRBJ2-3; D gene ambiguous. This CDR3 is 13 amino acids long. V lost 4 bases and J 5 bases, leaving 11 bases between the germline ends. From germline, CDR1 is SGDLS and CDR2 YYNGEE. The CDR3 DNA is TGTGCCAGCAGCAGATTTGGCGGAGATACGCAGTATTTT. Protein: CASSRFGGDTQYF.

As DNA, the CDR3 is TGTGCCAGCAGAGATAGGACTAGCGGGAGTTACGAGCAGTACTTC. Its translation is CASRDRTSGSYEQYF. V usage is TRBV2 and J usage is TRBJ2-7; 13 positions match TRBD2. The CDR3 is 15 amino acids. Per the germline V gene, CDR1 is SNHLY and CDR2 is FYNNEI. V lost 6 bases, J lost 4 bases, and 6 bases stayed unmatched.

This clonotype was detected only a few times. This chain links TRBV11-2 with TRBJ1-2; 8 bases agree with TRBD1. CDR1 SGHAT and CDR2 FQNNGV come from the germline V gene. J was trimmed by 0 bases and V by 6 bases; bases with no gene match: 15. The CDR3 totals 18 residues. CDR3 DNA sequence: TGTGCCAGCAGTCTCCGCGGGATTAACAGGGGGACTAACTATGGCTACACCTTC. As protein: CASSLRGINRGTNYGYTF.

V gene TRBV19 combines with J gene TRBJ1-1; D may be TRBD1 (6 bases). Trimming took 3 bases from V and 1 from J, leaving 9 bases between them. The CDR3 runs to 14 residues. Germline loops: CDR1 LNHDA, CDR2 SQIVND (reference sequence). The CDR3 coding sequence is TGTGCCAGTAGTATCGCAGGGGCGAACACTGAAGCTTTCTTT. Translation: CASSIAGANTEAFF.

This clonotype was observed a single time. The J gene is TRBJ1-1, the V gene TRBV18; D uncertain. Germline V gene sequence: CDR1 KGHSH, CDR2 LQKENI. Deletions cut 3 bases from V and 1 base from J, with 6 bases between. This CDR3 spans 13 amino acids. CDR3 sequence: CASSPDGNTEAFF. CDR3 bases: TGTGCCAGCTCACCCGACGGGAACACTGAAGCTTTCTTT.

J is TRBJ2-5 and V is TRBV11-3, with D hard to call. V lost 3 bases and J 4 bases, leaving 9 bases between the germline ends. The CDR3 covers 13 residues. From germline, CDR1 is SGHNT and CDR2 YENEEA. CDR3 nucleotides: TGTGCCAGCAGCTTTAGCAGGCTAGAGACCCAGTACTTC. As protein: CASSFSRLETQYF.

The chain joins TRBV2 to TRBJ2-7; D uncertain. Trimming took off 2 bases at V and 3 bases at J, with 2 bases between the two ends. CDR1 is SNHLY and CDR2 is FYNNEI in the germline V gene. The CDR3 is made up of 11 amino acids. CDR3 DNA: TGTGCCAGCAGTGAATACTACGAGCAGTACTTC. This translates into CASSEYYEQYF.

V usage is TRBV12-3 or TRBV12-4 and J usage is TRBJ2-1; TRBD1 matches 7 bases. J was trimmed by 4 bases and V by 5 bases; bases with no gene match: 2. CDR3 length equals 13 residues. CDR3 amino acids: CASSNRGYNEQFF. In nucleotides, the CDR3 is TGTGCCAGCAGTAACAGGGGATACAATGAGCAGTTCTTC.

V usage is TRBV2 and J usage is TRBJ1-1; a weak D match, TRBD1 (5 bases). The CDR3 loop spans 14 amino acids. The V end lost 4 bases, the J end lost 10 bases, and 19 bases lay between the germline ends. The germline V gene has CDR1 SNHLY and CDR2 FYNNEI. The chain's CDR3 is CASSGQSLYSGAFF. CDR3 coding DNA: TGTGCCAGCAGTGGACAGTCTCTCTACAGTGGAGCTTTCTTT.

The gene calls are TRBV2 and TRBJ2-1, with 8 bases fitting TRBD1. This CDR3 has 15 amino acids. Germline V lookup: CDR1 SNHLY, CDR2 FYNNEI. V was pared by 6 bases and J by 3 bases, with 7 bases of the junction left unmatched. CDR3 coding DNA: TGTGCCAGCAGCGACTTAGGACAGGGCTACAATGAGCAGTTCTTC. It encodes CASSDLGQGYNEQFF.

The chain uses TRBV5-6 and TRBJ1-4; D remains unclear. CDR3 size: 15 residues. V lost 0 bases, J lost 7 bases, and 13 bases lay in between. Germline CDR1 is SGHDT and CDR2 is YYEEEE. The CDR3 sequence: CASSLGAGISEKLFF. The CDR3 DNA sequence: TGTGCCAGCAGCTTGGGAGCGGGGATTAGTGAAAAACTGTTTTTT.

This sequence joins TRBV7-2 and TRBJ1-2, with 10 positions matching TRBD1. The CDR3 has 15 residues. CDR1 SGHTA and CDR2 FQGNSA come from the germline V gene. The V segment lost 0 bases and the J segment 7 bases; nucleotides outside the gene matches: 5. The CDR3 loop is CASSLAFRTGGGYTF. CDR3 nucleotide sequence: TGTGCCAGCAGCTTAGCTTTTCGGACAGGGGGTGGCTACACCTTC.

The CDR3 reads CASTHGQSLSTDTQYF. CDR3 nucleotides: TGTGCCAGCACCCATGGACAGTCCCTTAGCACAGATACGCAGTATTTT. This chain links TRBV12-3 or TRBV12-4 with TRBJ2-3; D is perhaps TRBD1 (6 bases). This CDR3 contains 16 residues. Deletions cut 7 bases from V and 0 bases from J, with 17 bases between.

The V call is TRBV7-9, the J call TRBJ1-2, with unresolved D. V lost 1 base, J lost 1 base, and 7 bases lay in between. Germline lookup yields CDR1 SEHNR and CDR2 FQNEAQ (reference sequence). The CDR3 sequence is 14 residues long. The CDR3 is CASSLVGGNYGYTF. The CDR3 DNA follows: TGTGCCAGCAGCTTAGTGGGCGGTAACTATGGCTACACCTTC. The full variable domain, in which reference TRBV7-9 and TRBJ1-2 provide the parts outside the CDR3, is DTGVSQNPRHKITKRGQNVTFRCDPISEHNRLYWYRQTLGQGPEFLTYFQNEAQLEKSRLLSDRFSAERPKGSFSTLEIQRTEQGDSAMYLCASSLVGGNYGYTFGSGTRLTVV.

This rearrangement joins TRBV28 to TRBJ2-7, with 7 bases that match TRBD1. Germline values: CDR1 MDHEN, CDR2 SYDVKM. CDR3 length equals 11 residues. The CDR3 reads CASSSTGTALV. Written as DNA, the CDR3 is TGTGCCAGCAGTTCGACAGGGACAGCCCTCGTC.

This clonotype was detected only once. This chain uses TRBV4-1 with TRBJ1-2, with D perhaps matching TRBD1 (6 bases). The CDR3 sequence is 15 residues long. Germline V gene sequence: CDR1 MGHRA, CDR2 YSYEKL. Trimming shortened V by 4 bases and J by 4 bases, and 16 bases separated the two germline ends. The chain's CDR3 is CASSPATDSLYGYTF. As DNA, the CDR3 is TGCGCCAGCAGCCCCGCGACGGACAGCCTCTATGGCTACACCTTC.

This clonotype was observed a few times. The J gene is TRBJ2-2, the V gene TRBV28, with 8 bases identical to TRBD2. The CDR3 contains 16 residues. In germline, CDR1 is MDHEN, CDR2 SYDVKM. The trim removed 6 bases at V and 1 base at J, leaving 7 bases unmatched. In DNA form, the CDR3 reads TGTGCCAGCAGCATGGCGGGGGGTTTGAACACCGGGGAGCTGTTTTTT. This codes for CASSMAGGLNTGELFF.

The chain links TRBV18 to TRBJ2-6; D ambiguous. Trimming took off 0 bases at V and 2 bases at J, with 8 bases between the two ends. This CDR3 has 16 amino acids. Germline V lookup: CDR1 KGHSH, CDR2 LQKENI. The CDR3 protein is CASSPPSGTGANVLTF. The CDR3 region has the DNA TGTGCCAGCTCACCACCATCAGGAACTGGGGCCAACGTCCTGACTTTC. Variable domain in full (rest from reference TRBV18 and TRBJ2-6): NAGVMQNPRHLVRRRGQEARLRCSPMKGHSHVYWYRQLPEEGLKFMVYLQKENIIDESGMPKERFSAEFPKEGPSILRIQQVVRGDSAAYFCASSPPSGTGANVLTFGAGSRLTVL.